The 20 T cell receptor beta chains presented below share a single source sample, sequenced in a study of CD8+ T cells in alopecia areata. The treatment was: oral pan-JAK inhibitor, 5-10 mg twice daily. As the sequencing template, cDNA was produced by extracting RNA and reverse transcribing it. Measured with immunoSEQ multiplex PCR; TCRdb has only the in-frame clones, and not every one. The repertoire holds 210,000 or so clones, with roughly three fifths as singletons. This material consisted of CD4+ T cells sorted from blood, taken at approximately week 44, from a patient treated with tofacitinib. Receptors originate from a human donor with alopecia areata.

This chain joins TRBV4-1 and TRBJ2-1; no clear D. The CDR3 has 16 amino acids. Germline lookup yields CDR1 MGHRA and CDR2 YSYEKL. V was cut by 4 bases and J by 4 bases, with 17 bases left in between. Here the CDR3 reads CASSPVAISSYNEQFF. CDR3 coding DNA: TGCGCCAGCAGCCCCGTGGCCATTAGCTCTTACAATGAGCAGTTCTTC.

In DNA, the CDR3 is TGCAGCGTTGCGGGGCACCTCTCCTACAATGAGCAGTTCTTC. This gives the protein CSVAGHLSYNEQFF. This sequence joins TRBV29-1 and TRBJ2-1; D might be TRBD1 or TRBD2, each matching 5 bases. From germline, CDR1 is SQVTM and CDR2 ANQGSEA. V gave up 4 bases and J gave up 0 bases, with 10 bases separating them. The CDR3 is 14 residues long.

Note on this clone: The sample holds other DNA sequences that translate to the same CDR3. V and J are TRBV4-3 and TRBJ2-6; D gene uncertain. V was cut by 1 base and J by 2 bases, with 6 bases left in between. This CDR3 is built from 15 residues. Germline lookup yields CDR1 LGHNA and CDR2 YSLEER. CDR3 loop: CASSQGVPGANVLTF. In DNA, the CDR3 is TGCGCCAGCAGCCAAGGCGTCCCTGGGGCCAACGTCCTGACTTTC.

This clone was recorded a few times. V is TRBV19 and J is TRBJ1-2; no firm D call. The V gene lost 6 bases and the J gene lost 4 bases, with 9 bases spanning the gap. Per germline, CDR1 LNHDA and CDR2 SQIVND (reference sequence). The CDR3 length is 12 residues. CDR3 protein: CASSLLGYGYTF. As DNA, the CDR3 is TGTGCCAGTAGCCTCTTGGGCTATGGCTACACCTTC.

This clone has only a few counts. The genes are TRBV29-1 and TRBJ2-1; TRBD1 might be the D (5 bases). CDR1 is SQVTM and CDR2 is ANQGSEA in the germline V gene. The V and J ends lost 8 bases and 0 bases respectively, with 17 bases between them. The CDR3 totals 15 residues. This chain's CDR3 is CSLISQGSSYNEQFF. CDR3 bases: TGCAGCCTCATCTCCCAGGGAAGCTCCTACAATGAGCAGTTCTTC.

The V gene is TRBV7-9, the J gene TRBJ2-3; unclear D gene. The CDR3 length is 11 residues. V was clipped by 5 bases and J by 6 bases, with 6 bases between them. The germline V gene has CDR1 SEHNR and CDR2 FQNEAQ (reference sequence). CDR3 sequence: CASSQADTQYF. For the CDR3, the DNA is TGTGCCAGCAGCCAAGCCGATACGCAGTATTTT.

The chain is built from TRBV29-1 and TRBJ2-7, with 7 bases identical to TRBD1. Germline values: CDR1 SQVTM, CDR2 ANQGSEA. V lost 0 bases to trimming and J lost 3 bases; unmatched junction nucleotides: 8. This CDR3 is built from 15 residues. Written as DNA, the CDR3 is TGCAGCGTTGAAGATCTGAGGCAGGGGGACTACGAGCAGTACTTC. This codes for CSVEDLRQGDYEQYF.

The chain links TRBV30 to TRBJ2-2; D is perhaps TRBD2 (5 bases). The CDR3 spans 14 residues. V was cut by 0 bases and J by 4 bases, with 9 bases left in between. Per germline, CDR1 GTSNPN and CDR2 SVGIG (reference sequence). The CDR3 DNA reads TGTGCCTGGAGTGTAAACCGGGGCACCGGGGAGCTGTTTTTT. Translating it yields CAWSVNRGTGELFF.

The CDR3 is CASSIFTGENSPLHF. CDR3 nucleotides: TGTGCCAGTAGTATCTTCACAGGGGAAAATTCACCCCTCCACTTT. The chain carries TRBV19 and TRBJ1-6, with 7 bases fitting TRBD1. The germline CDR1 and CDR2 sequences are LNHDA and SQIVND (reference sequence). The CDR3 is made up of 15 amino acids. V dropped 3 bases and J dropped 7; count of bases not matched to a gene: 6.

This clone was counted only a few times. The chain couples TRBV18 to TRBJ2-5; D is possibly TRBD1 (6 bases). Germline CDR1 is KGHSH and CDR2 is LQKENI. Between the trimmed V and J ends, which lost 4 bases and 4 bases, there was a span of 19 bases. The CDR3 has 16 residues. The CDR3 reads CASSLLQGSGRETQYF. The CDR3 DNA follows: TGTGCCAGCTCACTCCTACAGGGTTCGGGAAGAGAGACCCAGTACTTC.

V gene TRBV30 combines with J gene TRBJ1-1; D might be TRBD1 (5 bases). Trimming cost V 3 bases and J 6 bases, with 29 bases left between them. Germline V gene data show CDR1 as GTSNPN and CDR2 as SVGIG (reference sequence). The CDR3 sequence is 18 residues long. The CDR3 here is CAWRSVGRLPLSLSEAFF. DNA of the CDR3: TGTGCCTGGAGGTCGGTGGGGCGCCTGCCGTTGTCTCTTTCTGAAGCTTTCTTT.

CDR3 loop: CASSERSTIYF. CDR3 nucleotides: TGTGCCAGTAGTGAGCGGTCCACCATATATTTT. The chain carries TRBV19 and TRBJ1-3; D is unresolved. CDR1 and CDR2 from the germline V gene are LNHDA and SQIVND (reference sequence). The CDR3 runs 11 residues. V lost 5 bases and J lost 9, with 8 bases in between.

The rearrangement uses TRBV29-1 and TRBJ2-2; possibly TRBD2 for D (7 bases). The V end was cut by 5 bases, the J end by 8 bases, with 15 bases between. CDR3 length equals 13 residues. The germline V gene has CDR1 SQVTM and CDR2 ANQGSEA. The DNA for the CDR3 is TGCAGCGTTTGGGGGGGCCCCCCTGGGGAGCTGTTTTTT. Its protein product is CSVWGGPPGELFF.

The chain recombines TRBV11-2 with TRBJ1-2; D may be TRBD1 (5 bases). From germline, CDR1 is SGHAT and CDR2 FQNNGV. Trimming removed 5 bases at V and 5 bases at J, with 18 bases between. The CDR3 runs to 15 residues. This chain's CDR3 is CASSPQGFLGYGYTF. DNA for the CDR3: TGTGCCAGCAGCCCGCAGGGATTCCTGGGGTATGGCTACACCTTC.

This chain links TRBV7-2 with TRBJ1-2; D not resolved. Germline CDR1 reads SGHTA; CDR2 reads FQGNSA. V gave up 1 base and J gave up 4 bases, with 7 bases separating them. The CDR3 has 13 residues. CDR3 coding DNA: TGTGCCAGCAGCTTAGGCGGAGTCTATGGCTACACCTTC. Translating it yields CASSLGGVYGYTF.

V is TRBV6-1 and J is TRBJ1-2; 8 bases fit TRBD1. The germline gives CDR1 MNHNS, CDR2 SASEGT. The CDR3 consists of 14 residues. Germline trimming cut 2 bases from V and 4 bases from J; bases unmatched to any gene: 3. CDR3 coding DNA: TGTGCCAGCAGTGAATCAGGGGGCGGCTATGGCTACACCTTC. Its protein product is CASSESGGGYGYTF.

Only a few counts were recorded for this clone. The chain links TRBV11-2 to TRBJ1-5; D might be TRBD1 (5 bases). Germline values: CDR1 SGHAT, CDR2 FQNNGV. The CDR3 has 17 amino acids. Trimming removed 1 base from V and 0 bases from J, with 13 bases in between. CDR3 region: CASSLVQGSYSNQPQHF. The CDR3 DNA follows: TGTGCCAGCAGCTTAGTCCAGGGATCCTATAGCAATCAGCCCCAGCATTTT.

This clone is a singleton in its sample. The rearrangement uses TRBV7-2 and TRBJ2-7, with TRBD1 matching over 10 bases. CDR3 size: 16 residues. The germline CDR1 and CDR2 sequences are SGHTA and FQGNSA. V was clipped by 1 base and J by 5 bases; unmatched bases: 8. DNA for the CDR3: TGTGCCAGCAGCTTAGTGTTTGGGACAGGGGACGACGAGCAGTACTTC. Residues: CASSLVFGTGDDEQYF.

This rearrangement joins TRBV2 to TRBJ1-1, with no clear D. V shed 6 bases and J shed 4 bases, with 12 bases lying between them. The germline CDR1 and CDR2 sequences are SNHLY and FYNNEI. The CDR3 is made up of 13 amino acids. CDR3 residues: CASRVSGGTEAFF. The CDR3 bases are TGTGCCAGCAGGGTGAGTGGCGGCACTGAAGCTTTCTTT.

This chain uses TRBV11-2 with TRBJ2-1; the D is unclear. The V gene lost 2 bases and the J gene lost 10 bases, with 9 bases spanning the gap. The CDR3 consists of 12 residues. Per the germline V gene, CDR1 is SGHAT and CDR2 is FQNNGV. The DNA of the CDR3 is TGTGCCAGCAGCTTAAGGATGGGGGAGCAGTTCTTC. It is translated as CASSLRMGEQFF.